The clone carrying this TCR beta chain was recorded at least ten times. This record comes from a study of T cells in Graves' hyperthyroidism and ophthalmopathy. CDR1 is SGHAT and CDR2 is FQNNGV in the germline V gene. With V trimmed by 1 base and J by 7 bases, 15 bases remained unmatched. The CDR3 covers 17 residues. What was amplified from RNA transcripts were TCR beta CDR3 regions. A first-round RT-PCR of the TCR CDR3 used the HTBI primer set. TCRdb re-called the multiplex PCR reads through MiXCR, storing one row per CDR3 protein. The profile shows 600,000 to 650,000 distinct CDR3 sequences, about a fifth of them singletons.

V gene TRBV11-2 combines with J gene TRBJ2-7; 8 bases are a match to TRBD2. The receptor was isolated from a man younger than 45 with Graves' ophthalmopathy. The material sequenced was blood. In nucleotides, the CDR3 is TGTGCCAGCAGCTTAGTAGTCGACGTACTAGCGGTAGGAGAGCAGTACTTC. Amino acid sequence: CASSLVVDVLAVGEQYF.